The 26 T cell receptor beta chains listed next were all sequenced from one sample in a study of T cells in Graves' hyperthyroidism and ophthalmopathy. From RNA transcripts, TCR beta CDR3 regions were amplified. In the first-round RT-PCR of the TCR CDR3, the HTBI primer set was used. TCRdb fed the multiplex PCR reads into MiXCR, producing one record per CDR3 protein. Counted here are hundreds of thousands of distinct CDR3 sequences, around 14% occurring once; the ten biggest clones make up 5.5% to 7.5%. Material for sequencing was blood. These receptors all come from a woman aged 25 to 45 with Graves' hyperthyroidism that later progressed to Graves' ophthalmopathy.

This clonotype was observed a handful of times. V gene TRBV29-1 combines with J gene TRBJ2-7; the match to TRBD2 covers 11 bases. CDR1 is SQVTM, CDR2 ANQGSEA, per germline. V was pared by 6 bases and J by 3 bases, with 1 base of the junction left unmatched. The CDR3 runs 12 residues. The CDR3 region is CSVTSGSYEQYF. For the CDR3, the DNA is TGCAGCGTCACTAGCGGGAGCTACGAGCAGTACTTC.

In its sample, this clonotype was seen a few times. A much larger clone sits a single nucleotide away, making a read error possible. The chain joins TRBV12-3 or TRBV12-4 to TRBJ2-1; 8 positions agree with TRBD2. Germline trimming cut 10 bases from V and 4 bases from J; bases unmatched to any gene: 6. The CDR3 has 13 amino acids. DNA for the CDR3: TGTGCCACAGGGGCTAGCGGGTACAATGAGCAGTTCTTC. It encodes CATGASGYNEQFF.

This clonotype was detected many times. V usage is TRBV6-5 and J usage is TRBJ2-1; 8 bases are shared with TRBD2. CDR3 length equals 14 residues. The germline V gene encodes CDR1 MNHEY and CDR2 SVGAGI. V trimming: 2 bases; J trimming: 6 bases; junction bases outside the gene matches: 3. The CDR3 nucleotides read TGTGCCAGCAGTTACCGGACTAGCTTCAATGAGCAGTTCTTC. This encodes CASSYRTSFNEQFF.

This clonotype was picked up many times. The J gene is TRBJ1-1, the V gene TRBV10-3; D is perhaps TRBD1 (6 bases). V dropped 8 bases and J dropped 2 bases, with 21 bases sitting between them. This CDR3 has 16 residues. Germline V gene lookup returns CDR1 ENHRY and CDR2 SYGVKD. The CDR3 loop reads CAIATGHPRPNTEAFF. CDR3 DNA: TGTGCCATCGCCACAGGGCACCCCCGCCCAAACACTGAAGCTTTCTTT.

Many counts were recorded for this clonotype. V is TRBV20-1 and J is TRBJ1-1; 10 bases fit TRBD1. The CDR3 has 14 residues. Germline CDR1 and CDR2: DFQATT and SNEGSKA (reference sequence). J gave up 3 bases and V 6 bases, and 7 bases lay outside the gene matches. This CDR3 is CSAPRQGADTEAFF. CDR3 DNA sequence: TGCAGTGCGCCCCGACAGGGGGCAGACACTGAAGCTTTCTTT.

This clonotype was seen at least ten times. The chain couples TRBV19 to TRBJ1-5; TRBD1 is a possible D gene (6 bases). The CDR3 has 14 amino acids. Germline V CDR1 and CDR2: LNHDA, SQIVND (reference sequence). The V end lost 5 bases, the J end lost 7 bases, and 15 bases lay between the germline ends. DNA of the CDR3: TGTGCCAGTAGTTACACCTCTACAGGGCAGCCCCAGCATTTT. Translation gives CASSYTSTGQPQHF.

The rearrangement uses TRBV6-5 and TRBJ2-2, with TRBD1 identical over 7 bases. With V trimmed by 4 bases and J by 8 bases, 4 bases remained unmatched. CDR3 length: 13 amino acids. Germline-derived CDR1 and CDR2 are MNHEY and SVGAGI. CDR3 bases: TGTGCCAGCAGTTGGGGACAGACAGGGGAGCTGTTTTTT. Amino acids: CASSWGQTGELFF.

This clonotype has a count of ten or more. This rearrangement joins TRBV3-1 to TRBJ2-7; the D is unclear. Germline assignment: CDR1 LGHDT and CDR2 YNNKEL (reference sequence). Trimming cost V 0 bases and J 0 bases, with 12 bases left between them. The CDR3 has 16 residues. The CDR3 DNA reads TGTGCCAGCAGCCAAGATTTTAGCCTGAACTCCTACGAGCAGTACTTC. Translated, it gives CASSQDFSLNSYEQYF.

This clonotype occurred many times. The rearrangement joins TRBV7-3 to TRBJ1-4; D perhaps matches TRBD1 (6 bases). Germline V gene data show CDR1 as SGHTA and CDR2 as FQGTGA. The CDR3 totals 17 residues. The V gene lost 2 bases and the J gene lost 0 bases, with 13 bases spanning the gap. CDR3 nucleotides: TGTGCCAGCAGCTTACCGGGACAAATTGCAACTAATGAAAAACTGTTTTTT. It translates to CASSLPGQIATNEKLFF.

This clonotype was detected ten times or more. V and J are TRBV30 and TRBJ2-1, with 8 nucleotides matching TRBD2. Germline V gene data show CDR1 as GTSNPN and CDR2 as SVGIG (reference sequence). The CDR3 covers 15 residues. After removal of 5 bases from V and 7 bases from J, the junction contained 13 bases not matched to a gene. This chain's CDR3 is CAWERAGAGVNEQFF. CDR3 in DNA: TGTGCCTGGGAAAGAGCGGGAGCGGGGGTGAATGAGCAGTTCTTC.

This clonotype was recorded at least ten times. The V gene is TRBV5-1, the J gene TRBJ2-1; 9 bases line up with TRBD2. The CDR3 spans 15 residues. Looked up from germline, CDR1 is SGHRS and CDR2 is YFSETQ. After removal of 4 bases from V and 6 bases from J, the junction contained 8 bases not matched to a gene. The CDR3 DNA reads as TGCGCCAGCAGCAGACTAGCGGATCCTTTCAATGAGCAGTTCTTC. Translation gives CASSRLADPFNEQFF.

Only a few counts were recorded for this clonotype. The chain uses TRBV6-9 and TRBJ2-7, with 8 bases aligning to TRBD2. Germline V gene sequence: CDR1 MNHGY, CDR2 SVAAGI. The CDR3 is 13 amino acids. V trimming: 2 bases; J trimming: 5 bases; junction bases outside the gene matches: 2. Here the CDR3 reads CASSYREGNEQYF. The CDR3 coding sequence is TGTGCCAGCAGTTATCGGGAGGGAAACGAGCAGTACTTC.

This clonotype has at least ten counts. CDR3 sequence: CASSRSGASYEQYF. CDR3 in DNA: TGTGCCAGCAGTCGGTCAGGGGCCTCCTACGAGCAGTACTTC. The V call is TRBV27, the J call TRBJ2-7, with D maybe TRBD1 (6 bases). The CDR3 has 14 amino acids. The V gene's germline CDR1 is MNHEY and CDR2 SMNVEV (reference sequence). V was clipped by 5 bases and J by 0 bases, with 11 bases between them.

This clonotype showed up just a few times. V gene TRBV9 combines with J gene TRBJ1-3; 9 bases are a match to TRBD1. The junction had 8 bases not matched to a gene; V was cut back by 4 bases and J by 0 bases. Per germline, CDR1 SGDLS and CDR2 YYNGEE. This CDR3 contains 17 residues. In nucleotides, the CDR3 is TGTGCCAGCAGCTTCCCGGGACAGGGAGGCTCTGGAAACACCATATATTTT. Protein product: CASSFPGQGGSGNTIYF. Full variable domain (outside the CDR3, taken from reference TRBV9 and TRBJ1-3): DSGVTQTPKHLITATGQRVTLRCSPRSGDLSVYWYQQSLDQGLQFLIQYYNGEERAKGNILERFSAQQFPDLHSELNLSSLELGDSALYFCASSFPGQGGSGNTIYFGEGSWLTVV.

The chain combines TRBV18 with TRBJ1-4, with D tentatively TRBD1 (6 bases). Trimming shortened V by 2 bases and J by 8 bases, and 12 bases separated the two germline ends. Germline V gene data show CDR1 as KGHSH and CDR2 as LQKENI. This CDR3 spans 14 amino acids. CDR3: CASSPKDSNEKLFF. In nucleotides, the CDR3 is TGTGCCAGCTCACCAAAGGACAGTAACGAAAAACTGTTTTTT.

This clonotype was recorded many times. This chain uses TRBV7-9 with TRBJ2-1; D uncertain. V was pared by 11 bases and J by 8 bases, with 16 bases between. Germline CDR1 and CDR2: SEHNR and FQNEAQ (reference sequence). The CDR3 length is 12 residues. CDR3 in DNA: TGTGCCTCGAGATCCAATCAAGATGAGCAGTTCTTC. Translating gives CASRSNQDEQFF.

CDR3 protein: CASRLDNSPLHF. CDR3 sequence (DNA): TGTGCCAGCAGACTCGATAATTCACCCCTCCACTTT. This chain links TRBV28 with TRBJ1-6; D not resolved. From germline, CDR1 is MDHEN and CDR2 SYDVKM. The V and J ends lost 6 bases and 5 bases respectively, with 5 bases between them. This CDR3 region has 12 residues. The whole variable domain, filled in from reference TRBV28 and TRBJ1-6, reads DVKVTQSSRYLVKRTGEKVFLECVQDMDHENMFWYRQDPGLGLRLIYFSYDVKMKEKGDIPEGYSVSREKKERFSLILESASTNQTSMYLCASRLDNSPLHFGNGTRLTVT.

There are many counts of this clonotype. The CDR3 region has the DNA TGTGCCAGCAGTGAGGGACTAGCGGGAGTCGATGAGCAGTTCTTC. It specifies CASSEGLAGVDEQFF. V is TRBV2 and J is TRBJ2-1; 14 bases map to TRBD2. The V segment lost 3 bases and the J segment 8 bases; nucleotides outside the gene matches: 3. The V gene's germline CDR1 is SNHLY and CDR2 FYNNEI. This CDR3 contains 15 residues.

This clonotype has a single count. This chain uses TRBV20-1 with TRBJ2-7; 9 bases match TRBD1. The CDR3 length is 19 residues. Germline lookup yields CDR1 DFQATT and CDR2 SNEGSKA (reference sequence). V lost 1 base, J lost 1 base, and 17 bases stayed unmatched. In nucleotides, the CDR3 is TGCAGTGCTAGAGGTCAGACAGGGGGTACGAGCGGGGCGTCCTACGAGCAGTACTTC. It encodes CSARGQTGGTSGASYEQYF.

This clonotype has a count of ten or more. CDR3 sequence reads: CASSFGTGAGGEQFF. DNA for the CDR3: TGCGCCAGCAGCTTTGGGACAGGGGCTGGTGGTGAGCAGTTCTTC. The chain joins TRBV5-1 to TRBJ2-1; 10 bases line up with TRBD1. The V gene's germline CDR1 is SGHRS and CDR2 YFSETQ. The CDR3 covers 15 residues. J gave up 9 bases and V 2 bases, and 8 bases lay outside the gene matches.

In its sample, this clonotype was seen a few times. The chain recombines TRBV28 with TRBJ1-6; D is undetermined. This CDR3 comprises 13 residues. Germline V lookup: CDR1 MDHEN, CDR2 SYDVKM. Between the trimmed V and J ends, which lost 6 bases and 7 bases, there was a span of 10 bases. In DNA, the CDR3 is TGTGCCAGCAGACCGACGTGGAATTCACCCCTCCACTTT. Translating it yields CASRPTWNSPLHF.

A few counts support this clonotype. The chain has TRBV6-5 and TRBJ2-5; TRBD2 might be the D (6 bases). Between the trimmed V and J ends, which lost 2 bases and 2 bases, there was a span of 9 bases. Germline V gene data show CDR1 as MNHEY and CDR2 as SVGAGI. This CDR3 has 14 residues. CDR3 sequence: CASSYDGGQETQYF. DNA of the CDR3: TGTGCCAGCAGTTACGATGGGGGGCAAGAGACCCAGTACTTC.

This clonotype came up a few times. The rearrangement uses TRBV6-6 and TRBJ1-1; D unresolved. The V end was cut by 1 base, the J end by 0 bases, with 18 bases between. The CDR3 is 18 amino acids. CDR1 MNHNY and CDR2 SVGAGI come from the germline V gene (reference sequence). DNA for the CDR3: TGTGCCAGCAGTTACTTGTATCGAGGTGGCCGCTTGAACACTGAAGCTTTCTTT. It is translated as CASSYLYRGGRLNTEAFF.

This clonotype was detected many times. The chain recombines TRBV6-5 with TRBJ1-5; possibly TRBD1 for D (5 bases). The CDR3 covers 18 residues. The germline V gene encodes CDR1 MNHEY and CDR2 SVGAGI. The V end was cut by 1 base, the J end by 5 bases, with 21 bases between. CDR3 bases: TGTGCCAGCAGTTACTTTCCTCAGGGTGTAGGGATGTATCAGCCCCAGCATTTT. Protein product: CASSYFPQGVGMYQPQHF.

This clonotype came up many times. The chain carries TRBV6-1 and TRBJ2-2; 13 nucleotides match TRBD2. The CDR3 runs to 15 residues. CDR1 is MNHNS, CDR2 SASEGT, per germline. The ends lost 5 bases at V and 6 bases at J; junction bases unmatched: 3. CDR3: CASSRTSGRAGELFF. Written as DNA, the CDR3 is TGTGCCAGCAGTAGGACTAGCGGGAGAGCCGGGGAGCTGTTTTTT.

This clonotype has a count of ten or more. The chain employs TRBV9 and TRBJ2-5; 7 nucleotides match TRBD2. Unmatched junction bases numbered 6, after V lost 0 bases and J lost 1 base. This CDR3 comprises 16 residues. The germline V gene has CDR1 SGDLS and CDR2 YYNGEE. The chain's CDR3 is CASSVGLAASQETQYF. CDR3 nucleotide sequence: TGTGCCAGCAGCGTAGGGCTAGCGGCAAGCCAAGAGACCCAGTACTTC.